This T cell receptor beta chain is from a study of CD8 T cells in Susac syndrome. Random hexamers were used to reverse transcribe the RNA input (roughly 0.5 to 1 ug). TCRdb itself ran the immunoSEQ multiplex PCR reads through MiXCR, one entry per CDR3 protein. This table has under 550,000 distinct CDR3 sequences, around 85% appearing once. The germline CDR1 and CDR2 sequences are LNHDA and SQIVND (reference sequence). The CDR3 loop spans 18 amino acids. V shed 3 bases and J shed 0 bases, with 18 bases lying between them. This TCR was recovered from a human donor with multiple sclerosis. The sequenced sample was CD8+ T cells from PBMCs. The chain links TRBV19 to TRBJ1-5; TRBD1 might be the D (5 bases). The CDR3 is CASSIAQGSENSNQPQHF. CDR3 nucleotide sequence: TGTGCCAGTAGTATTGCCCAGGGTTCCGAAAATAGCAATCAGCCCCAGCATTTT.